The text below deals with one T cell receptor (beta chain). Positively selected for CCR7, the CD45RO-negative cells used as naive CD8 cells excluded terminally differentiated effector memory CD45RA+ cells. The table came from immunoSEQ multiplex PCR; TCRdb's copy has only in-frame clones and leaves some out. Here the sample spans 2 million to 2.5 million clones, about 95% being singletons. The source of the sample is a study of shared clonotypes between healthy human individuals. The V segment lost 3 bases and the J segment 5 bases; nucleotides outside the gene matches: 8. Germline values: CDR1 SEHNR, CDR2 FQNEAQ (reference sequence). This CDR3 is built from 15 residues.

The clonotype was recovered from a man aged 18-30 years in good health. V usage is TRBV7-9 and J usage is TRBJ2-5; 8 bases line up with TRBD1. The sequenced sample was naive CD8+ T cells sorted from blood. The CDR3 protein is CASSFWTRGRETQYF. The CDR3 DNA reads TGTGCCAGCAGCTTTTGGACCAGGGGGCGTGAGACCCAGTACTTC.